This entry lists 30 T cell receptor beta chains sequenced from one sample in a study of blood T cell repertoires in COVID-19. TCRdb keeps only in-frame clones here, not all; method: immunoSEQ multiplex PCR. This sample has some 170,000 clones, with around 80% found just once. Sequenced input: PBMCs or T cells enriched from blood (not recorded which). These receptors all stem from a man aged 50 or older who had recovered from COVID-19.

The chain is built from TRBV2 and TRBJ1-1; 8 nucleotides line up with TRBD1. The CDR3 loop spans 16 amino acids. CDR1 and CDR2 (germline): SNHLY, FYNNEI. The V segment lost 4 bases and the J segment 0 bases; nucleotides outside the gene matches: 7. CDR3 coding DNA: TGTGCCAGCAGTGGCGACAGGGGACGGTTGAACACTGAAGCTTTCTTT. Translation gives CASSGDRGRLNTEAFF. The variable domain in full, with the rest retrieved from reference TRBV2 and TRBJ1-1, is EPEVTQTPSHQVTQMGQEVILRCVPISNHLYFYWYRQILGQKVEFLVSFYNNEISEKSEIFDDQFSVERPDGSNFTLKIRSTKLEDSAMYFCASSGDRGRLNTEAFFGQGTRLTVV.

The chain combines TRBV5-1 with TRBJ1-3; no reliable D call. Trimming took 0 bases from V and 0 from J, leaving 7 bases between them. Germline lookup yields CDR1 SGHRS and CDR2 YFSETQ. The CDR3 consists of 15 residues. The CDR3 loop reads CASSLAPGSGNTIYF. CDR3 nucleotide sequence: TGCGCCAGCAGCTTGGCCCCGGGCTCTGGAAACACCATATATTTT.

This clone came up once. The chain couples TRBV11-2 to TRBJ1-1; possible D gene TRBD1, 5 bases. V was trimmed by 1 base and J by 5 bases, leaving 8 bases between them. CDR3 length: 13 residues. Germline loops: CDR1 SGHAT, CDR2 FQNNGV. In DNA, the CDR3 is TGTGCCAGCAGCTTAGCCAGGGAAACTGAAGCTTTCTTT. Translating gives CASSLARETEAFF.

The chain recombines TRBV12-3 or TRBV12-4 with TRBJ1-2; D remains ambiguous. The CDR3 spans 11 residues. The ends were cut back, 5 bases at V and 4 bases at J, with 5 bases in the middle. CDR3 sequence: CASSTGYGYTF. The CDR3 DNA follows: TGTGCCAGCAGTACTGGCTATGGCTACACCTTC.

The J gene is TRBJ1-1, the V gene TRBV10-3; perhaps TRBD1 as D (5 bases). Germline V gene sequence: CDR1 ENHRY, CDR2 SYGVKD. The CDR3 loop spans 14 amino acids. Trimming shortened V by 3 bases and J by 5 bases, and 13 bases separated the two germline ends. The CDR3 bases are TGTGCCATCAGTGATCGGGGGAAGGCGACTGAAGCTTTCTTT. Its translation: CAISDRGKATEAFF.

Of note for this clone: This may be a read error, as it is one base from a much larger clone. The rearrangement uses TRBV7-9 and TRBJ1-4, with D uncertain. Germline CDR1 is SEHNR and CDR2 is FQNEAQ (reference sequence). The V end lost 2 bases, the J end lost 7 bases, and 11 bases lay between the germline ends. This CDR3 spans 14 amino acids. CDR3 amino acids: CASSLKRESEKLFF. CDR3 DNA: TGTGCCAGCAGCTTAAAGAGGGAGAGTGAAAAACTGTTTTTT.

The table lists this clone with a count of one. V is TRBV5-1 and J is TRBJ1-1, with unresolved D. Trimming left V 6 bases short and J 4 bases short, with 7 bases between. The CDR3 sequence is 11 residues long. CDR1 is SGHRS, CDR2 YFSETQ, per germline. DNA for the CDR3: TGCGCCAGCACTTTCGGCACTGAAGCTTTCTTT. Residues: CASTFGTEAFF.

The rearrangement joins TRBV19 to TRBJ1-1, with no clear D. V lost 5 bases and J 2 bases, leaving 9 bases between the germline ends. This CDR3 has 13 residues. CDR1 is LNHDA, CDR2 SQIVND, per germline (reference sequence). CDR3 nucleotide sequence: TGTGCCAGTAGTCTTCGACAAAACACTGAAGCTTTCTTT. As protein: CASSLRQNTEAFF.

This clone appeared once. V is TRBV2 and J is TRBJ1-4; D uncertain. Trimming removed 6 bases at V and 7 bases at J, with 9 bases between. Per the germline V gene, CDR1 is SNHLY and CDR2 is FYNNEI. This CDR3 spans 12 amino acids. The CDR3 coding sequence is TGTGCCAGCAGGCAGAATGTTGAAAAACTGTTTTTT. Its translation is CASRQNVEKLFF.

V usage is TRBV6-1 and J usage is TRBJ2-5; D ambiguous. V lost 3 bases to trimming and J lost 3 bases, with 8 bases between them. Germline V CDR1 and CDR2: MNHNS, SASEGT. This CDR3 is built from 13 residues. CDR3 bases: TGTGCCAGCAGTGAGAACTCAAAAGAGACCCAGTACTTC. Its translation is CASSENSKETQYF.

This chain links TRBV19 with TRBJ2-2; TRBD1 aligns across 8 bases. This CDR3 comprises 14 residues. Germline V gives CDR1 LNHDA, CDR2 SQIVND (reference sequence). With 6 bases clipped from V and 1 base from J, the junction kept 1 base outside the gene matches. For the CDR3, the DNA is TGTGCCAGTAGAGGACAGGGGAACACCGGGGAGCTGTTTTTT. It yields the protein CASRGQGNTGELFF.

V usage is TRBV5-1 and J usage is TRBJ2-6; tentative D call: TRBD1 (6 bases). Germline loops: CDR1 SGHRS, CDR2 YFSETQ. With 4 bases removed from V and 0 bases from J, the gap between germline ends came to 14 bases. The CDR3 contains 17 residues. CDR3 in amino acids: CASSIQGSGSGANVLTF. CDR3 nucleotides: TGCGCCAGCAGCATACAGGGAAGTGGCTCTGGGGCCAACGTCCTGACTTTC.

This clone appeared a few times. CDR3 amino acids: CASSPGTGVQPQHF. In DNA form, the CDR3 reads TGTGCCAGCAGCCCCGGGACAGGGGTACAGCCCCAGCATTTT. The V call is TRBV5-8, the J call TRBJ1-5; 10 bases fit TRBD1. Germline values: CDR1 SGHTS, CDR2 YDEGEE. This CDR3 region has 14 residues. V lost 4 bases, J lost 7 bases, and 5 bases stayed unmatched.

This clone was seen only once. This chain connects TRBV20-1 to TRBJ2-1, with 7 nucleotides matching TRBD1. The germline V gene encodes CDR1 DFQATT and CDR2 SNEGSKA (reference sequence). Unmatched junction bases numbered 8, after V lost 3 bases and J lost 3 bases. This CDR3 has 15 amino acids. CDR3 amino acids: CSASPEQGNYNEQFF. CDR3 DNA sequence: TGCAGTGCTAGTCCCGAACAGGGGAACTACAATGAGCAGTTCTTC.

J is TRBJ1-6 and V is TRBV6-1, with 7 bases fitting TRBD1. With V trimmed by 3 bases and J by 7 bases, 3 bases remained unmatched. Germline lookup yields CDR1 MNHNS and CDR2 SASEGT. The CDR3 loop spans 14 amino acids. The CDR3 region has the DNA TGTGCCAGCAGTGAGCTGACAGGGAATTCACCCCTCCACTTT. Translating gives CASSELTGNSPLHF.

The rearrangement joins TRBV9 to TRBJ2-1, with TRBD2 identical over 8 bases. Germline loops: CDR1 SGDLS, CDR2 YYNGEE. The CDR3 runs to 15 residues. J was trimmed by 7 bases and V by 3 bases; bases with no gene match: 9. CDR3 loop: CASSAHRGGPNEQFF. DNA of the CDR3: TGTGCCAGCAGCGCACACCGCGGGGGGCCTAATGAGCAGTTCTTC.

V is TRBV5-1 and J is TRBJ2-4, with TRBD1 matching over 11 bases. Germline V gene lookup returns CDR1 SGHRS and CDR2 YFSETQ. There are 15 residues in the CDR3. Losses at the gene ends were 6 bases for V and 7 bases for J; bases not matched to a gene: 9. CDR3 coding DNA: TGCGCCAGCACAATAGGACAGGGGGCGATGAACATTCAGTACTTC. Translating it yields CASTIGQGAMNIQYF.

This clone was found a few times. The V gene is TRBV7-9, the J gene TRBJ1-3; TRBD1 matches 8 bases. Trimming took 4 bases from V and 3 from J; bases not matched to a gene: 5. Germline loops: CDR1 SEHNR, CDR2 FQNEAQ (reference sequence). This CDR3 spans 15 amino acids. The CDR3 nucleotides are TGTGCCAGCAGCTCGGACAGGGCTCTTGGAAACACCATATATTTT. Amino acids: CASSSDRALGNTIYF.

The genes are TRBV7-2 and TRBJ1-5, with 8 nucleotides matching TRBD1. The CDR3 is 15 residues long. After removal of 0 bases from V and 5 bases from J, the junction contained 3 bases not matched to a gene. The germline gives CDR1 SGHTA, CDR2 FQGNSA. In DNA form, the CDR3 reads TGTGCCAGCAGCTTAGCACAGGGGGTGCATCAGCCCCAGCATTTT. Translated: CASSLAQGVHQPQHF.

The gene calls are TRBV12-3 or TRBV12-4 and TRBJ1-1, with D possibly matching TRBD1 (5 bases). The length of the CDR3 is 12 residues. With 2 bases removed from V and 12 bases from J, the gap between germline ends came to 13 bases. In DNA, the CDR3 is TGTGCCAGCAGTTTAACCGGGGGTTGGACTTTCTTT. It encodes CASSLTGGWTFF.

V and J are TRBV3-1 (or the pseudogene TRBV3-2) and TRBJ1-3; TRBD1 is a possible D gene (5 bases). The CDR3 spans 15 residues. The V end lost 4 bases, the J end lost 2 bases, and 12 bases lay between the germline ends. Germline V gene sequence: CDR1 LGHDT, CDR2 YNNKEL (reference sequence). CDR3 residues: CASSLGGMAGNTIYF. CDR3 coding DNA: TGTGCCAGCAGCCTCGGGGGTATGGCTGGAAACACCATATATTTT.

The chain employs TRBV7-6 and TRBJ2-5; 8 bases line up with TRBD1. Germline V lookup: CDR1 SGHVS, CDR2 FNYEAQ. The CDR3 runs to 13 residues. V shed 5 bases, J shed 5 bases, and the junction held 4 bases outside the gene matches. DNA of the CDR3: TGTGCCAGCAGCCCCGACAGGGGTGAGACCCAGTACTTC. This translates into CASSPDRGETQYF.

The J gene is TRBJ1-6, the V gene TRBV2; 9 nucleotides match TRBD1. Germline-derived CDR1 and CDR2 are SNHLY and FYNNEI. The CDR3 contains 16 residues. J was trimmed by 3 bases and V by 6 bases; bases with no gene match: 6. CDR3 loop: CASRGDRANYNSPLHF. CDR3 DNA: TGTGCCAGCAGGGGGGACAGGGCCAACTATAATTCACCCCTCCACTTT.

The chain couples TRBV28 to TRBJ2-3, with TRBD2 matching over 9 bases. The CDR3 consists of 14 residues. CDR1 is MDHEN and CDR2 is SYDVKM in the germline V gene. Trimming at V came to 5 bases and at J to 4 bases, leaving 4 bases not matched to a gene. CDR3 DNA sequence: TGTGCCAGCAGTCTTAGCGGGGGCCCAGATACGCAGTATTTT. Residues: CASSLSGGPDTQYF.

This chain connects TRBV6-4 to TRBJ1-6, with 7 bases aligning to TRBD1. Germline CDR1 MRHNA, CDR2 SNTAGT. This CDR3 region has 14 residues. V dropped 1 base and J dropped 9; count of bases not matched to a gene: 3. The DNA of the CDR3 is TGTGCCAGCAGTGACTTAGGGGGCGGTTCACCCCTCCACTTT. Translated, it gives CASSDLGGGSPLHF.

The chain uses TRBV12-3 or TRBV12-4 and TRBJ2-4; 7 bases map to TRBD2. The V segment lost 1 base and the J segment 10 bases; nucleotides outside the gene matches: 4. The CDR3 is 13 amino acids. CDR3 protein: CASSLGEGTIQYF. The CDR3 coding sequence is TGTGCCAGCAGTTTAGGGGAGGGAACTATTCAGTACTTC.

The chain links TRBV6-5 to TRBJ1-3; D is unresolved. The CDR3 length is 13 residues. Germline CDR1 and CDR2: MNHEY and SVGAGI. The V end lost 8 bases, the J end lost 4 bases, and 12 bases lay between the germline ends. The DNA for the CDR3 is TGTGCCAGCGGGCCGCTGGTGGGAAACACCATATATTTT. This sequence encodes CASGPLVGNTIYF.

The CDR3 reads CASSGASTDTQYF. CDR3 DNA: TGTGCCAGTAGTGGGGCAAGCACAGATACGCAGTATTTT. This chain links TRBV19 with TRBJ2-3; a weak D match, TRBD1 (5 bases). Germline CDR1 and CDR2: LNHDA and SQIVND (reference sequence). The CDR3 covers 13 residues. Trimming pared 5 bases from V and 0 bases from J, leaving 6 bases between.

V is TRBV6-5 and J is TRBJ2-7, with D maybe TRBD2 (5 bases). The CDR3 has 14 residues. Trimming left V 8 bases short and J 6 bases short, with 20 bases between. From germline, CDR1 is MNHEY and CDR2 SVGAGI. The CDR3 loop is CASAWAEGGSEQYF. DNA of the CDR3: TGTGCCAGCGCTTGGGCAGAAGGAGGTTCCGAGCAGTACTTC.

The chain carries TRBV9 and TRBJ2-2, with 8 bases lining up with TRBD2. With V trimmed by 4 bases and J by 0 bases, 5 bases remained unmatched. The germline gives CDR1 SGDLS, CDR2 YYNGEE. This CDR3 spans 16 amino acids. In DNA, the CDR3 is TGTGCCAGCAGCCTGTATAGCGGGGCGAACACCGGGGAGCTGTTTTTT. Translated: CASSLYSGANTGELFF.